The entry below gives a single TCR beta chain sequence along with its context. Its antigen is not yet known. At one of its ends the junction is not consistent with the germline gene, which may arise from a read error. The method behind the library was multiplex PCR. TCRdb records Illumina HiSeq 4000 as the sequencer. CDR3 regions were amplified by Arm-PCR with iRepertoire HTBI primers to construct TCR beta libraries. Before sequencing, the PCR products went through gel purification. As for how the authors treated the data: Gene usage analysis of CDR3 amino acid clonotypes used the roughly 60 TRBV and about 14 TRBJ segments found across samples. COPE and FqMerger were used to merge the filtered high-quality paired reads into contigs. BLAST was used to align contigs to IMGT TRBV, TRBD and TRBJ reference genes, with CDR3 defined following IMGT. Clonotypes above 0.1% frequency were classified as highly expanded clones. Shannon entropy was used to measure repertoire diversity, and the Gini coefficient was used to measure V-J evenness. A clonotype found in more than one individual was treated as public. Using fastp trimming at Q25 and MiXCR clonotype assembly, TCRdb reanalyzed the public sequencing data and kept in-frame beta chains. Rows matching on CDR3 protein sequence are summarized as one entry with the most common DNA and genes. The V and J calls come from TCRdb's annotation, not from the publication. The sample includes about 430,000 distinct CDR3 sequences, with around 20% observed a single time. The ten top clones hold 14% of the sample.

This sample's time point label indicates: persistent/refractory GD, antithyroid drugs over 5 years with positive TRAb. For both TCR sequencing and RNA sequencing, RNA was extracted from PBMCs in TRIzol. The diagnosis of Graves' disease followed American Thyroid Association guidelines. Recruitment of patients was carried out at an endocrinology department in Xi'an, China. Each patient gave approximately 10 milliliters of peripheral blood, collected in an EDTA anticoagulant tube. Ficoll Paque Plus density gradient separation was used to isolate PBMCs, and no further T cell sorting was done. An Agilent 2100 Bioanalyzer and agarose gel were used to check RNA quality, and a NanoDrop 2000 was used to measure RNA concentration. The data are from a study of regulatory T cells in long-lasting Graves disease (dated by TCRdb to the early 2020s). Some background on the complete study: Persistent Graves' disease was defined as persistently positive TSH receptor autoantibodies together with antithyroid drug treatment for over 5 years. Peripheral blood TCR sequencing and RNA sequencing compared persistent Graves' disease patients with newly diagnosed Graves' disease patients. The study was conducted in China and was registered as a clinical trial. A total of 35 or so samples were covered by TCR sequencing, comprising some 13 persistent and 20 newly diagnosed Graves' disease patients. Persistent Graves' disease patients in the clinical cohort had taken antithyroid drugs for roughly ten years on average. Broad study findings and their caveats: Compared with newly diagnosed patients, persistent Graves' disease patients had lower TCR Shannon entropy and fewer highly expanded clones, which suggests clonal expansion. The authors acknowledged the small sample size as a limitation that may reduce accuracy. Persistent disease showed preferential use of TRBV28, TRBJ1-2 and TRBJ2-5, whereas newly diagnosed disease favored TRBV20-1 and TRBJ2-1. Persistent patients shared more public clonotypes among themselves (fewer than 3,000) than newly diagnosed patients did (about 1,000). Sequencing and analysis were limited to the TCR beta chain. Because the primary lesion, thyroid tissue, could not be accessed, the study looked at peripheral blood alone.

The germline V gene supplies CDR1 MDHEN and CDR2 SYDVKM. The CDR3 covers 14 residues, taking in both the cysteine and the phenylalanine. This entry keeps only the CDR3 DNA: 42 bases, framed from base 1. In this chain, TRBV28 is recombined with TRBJ2-7; the D segment could be TRBD1, given 6 matching bases. The TCR originated in a female donor with Graves disease. Sample: peripheral blood mononuclear cells (PBMCs), taken when the disease was refractory, from a patient treated with antithyroid drugs. The encoded CDR3 is CASSLVQGSDEQYF. The DNA sequence reads TGTGCCAGCAGTTTGGTACAGGGCTCCGACGAGCAGTACTTC.